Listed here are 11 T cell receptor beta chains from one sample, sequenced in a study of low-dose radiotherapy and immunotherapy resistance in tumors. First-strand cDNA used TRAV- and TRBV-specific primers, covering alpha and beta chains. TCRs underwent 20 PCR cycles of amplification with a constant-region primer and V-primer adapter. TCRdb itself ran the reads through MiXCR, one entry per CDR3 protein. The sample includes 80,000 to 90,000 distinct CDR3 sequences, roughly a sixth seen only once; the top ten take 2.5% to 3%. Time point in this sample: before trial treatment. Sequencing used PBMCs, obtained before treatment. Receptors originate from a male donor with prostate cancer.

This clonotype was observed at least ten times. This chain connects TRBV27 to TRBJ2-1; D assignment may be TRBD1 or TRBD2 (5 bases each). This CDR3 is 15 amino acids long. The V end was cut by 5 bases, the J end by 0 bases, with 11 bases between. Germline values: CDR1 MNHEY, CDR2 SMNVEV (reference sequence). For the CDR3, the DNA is TGTGCCAGCAGTCTGGGGGTAACCTCCTACAATGAGCAGTTCTTC. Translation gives CASSLGVTSYNEQFF.

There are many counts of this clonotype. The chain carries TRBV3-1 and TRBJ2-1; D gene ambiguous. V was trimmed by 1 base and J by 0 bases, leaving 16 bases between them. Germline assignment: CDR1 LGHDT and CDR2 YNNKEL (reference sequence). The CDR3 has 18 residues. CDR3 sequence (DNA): TGTGCCAGCAGCCAAGGCCCCCCCTACCCTAGCTCCTACAATGAGCAGTTCTTC. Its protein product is CASSQGPPYPSSYNEQFF.

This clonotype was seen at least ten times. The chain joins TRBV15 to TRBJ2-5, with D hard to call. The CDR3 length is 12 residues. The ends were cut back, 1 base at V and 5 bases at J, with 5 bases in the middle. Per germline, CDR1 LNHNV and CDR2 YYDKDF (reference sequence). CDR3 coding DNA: TGTGCCACCAGCAGAGGCAGGGAGACCCAGTACTTC. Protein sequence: CATSRGRETQYF.

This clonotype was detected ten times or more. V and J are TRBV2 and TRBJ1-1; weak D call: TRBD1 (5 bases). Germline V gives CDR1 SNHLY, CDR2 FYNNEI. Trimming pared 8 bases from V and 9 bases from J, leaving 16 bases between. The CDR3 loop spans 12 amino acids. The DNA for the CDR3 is TGTGCCAGCGGGGGTGAGGGCCGTAAAGCTTTCTTT. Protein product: CASGGEGRKAFF.

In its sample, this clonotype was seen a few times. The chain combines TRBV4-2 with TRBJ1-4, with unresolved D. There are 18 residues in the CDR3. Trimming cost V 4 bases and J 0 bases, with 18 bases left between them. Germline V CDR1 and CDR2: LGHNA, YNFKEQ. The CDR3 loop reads CASSPEGKVWATNEKLFF. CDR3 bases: TGTGCCAGCAGCCCAGAAGGGAAGGTCTGGGCAACTAATGAAAAACTGTTTTTT.

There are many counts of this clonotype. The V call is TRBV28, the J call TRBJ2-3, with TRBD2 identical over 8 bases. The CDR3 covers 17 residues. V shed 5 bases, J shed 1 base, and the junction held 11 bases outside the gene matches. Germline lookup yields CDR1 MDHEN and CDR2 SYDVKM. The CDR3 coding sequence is TGTGCCAGCAGTCAGCTAAAGCGGGGGCCTCGCACAGATACGCAGTATTTT. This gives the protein CASSQLKRGPRTDTQYF.

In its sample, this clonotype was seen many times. CDR3 residues: CSVSSSYEQYF. As DNA, the CDR3 is TGCAGCGTTAGCAGCTCCTACGAGCAGTACTTC. V usage is TRBV29-1 and J usage is TRBJ2-7; D remains ambiguous. This CDR3 spans 11 amino acids. The germline V gene encodes CDR1 SQVTM and CDR2 ANQGSEA. Trimming left V 5 bases short and J 0 bases short, with 5 bases between.

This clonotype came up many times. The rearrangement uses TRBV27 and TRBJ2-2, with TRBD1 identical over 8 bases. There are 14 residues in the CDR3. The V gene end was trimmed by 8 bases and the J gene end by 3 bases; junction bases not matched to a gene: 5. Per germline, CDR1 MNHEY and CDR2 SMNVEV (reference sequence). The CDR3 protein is CASRTGGYTGELFF. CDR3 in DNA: TGTGCCAGCCGTACAGGGGGGTACACCGGGGAGCTGTTTTTT.

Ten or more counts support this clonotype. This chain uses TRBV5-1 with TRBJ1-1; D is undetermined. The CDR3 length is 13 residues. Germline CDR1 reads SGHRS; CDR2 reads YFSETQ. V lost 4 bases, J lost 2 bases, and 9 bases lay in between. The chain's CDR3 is CASSGIGNTEAFF. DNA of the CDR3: TGCGCCAGCAGCGGTATCGGCAACACTGAAGCTTTCTTT.

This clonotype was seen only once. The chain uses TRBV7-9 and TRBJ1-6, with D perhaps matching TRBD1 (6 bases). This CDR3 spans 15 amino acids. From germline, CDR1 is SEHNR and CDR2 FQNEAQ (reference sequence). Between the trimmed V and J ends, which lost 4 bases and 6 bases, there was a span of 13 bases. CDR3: CASSSTGTSNSPLHF. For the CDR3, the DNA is TGTGCCAGCAGCTCAACAGGGACGAGTAATTCACCCCTCCACTTT.

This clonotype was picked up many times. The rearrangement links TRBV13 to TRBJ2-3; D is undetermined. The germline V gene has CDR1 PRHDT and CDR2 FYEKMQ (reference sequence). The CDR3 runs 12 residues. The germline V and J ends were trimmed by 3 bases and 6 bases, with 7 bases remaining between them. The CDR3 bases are TGTGCCAGCAGCTTGGTGTGGGATACGCAGTATTTT. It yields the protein CASSLVWDTQYF.